This record covers a single T cell receptor beta chain. This sample stems from a study of identical twins. Unique molecular identifiers were present on cDNA, and template switching added a universal primer site. MiXCR was run by TCRdb on the 5' RACE reads, yielding one entry per CDR3 protein. Of about 470,000 distinct CDR3 sequences listed, 20% to 25% were seen once; the top ten hold 2.9%. Trimming left V 4 bases short and J 3 bases short, with 15 bases between. CDR1 and CDR2 from the germline V gene are SQVTM and ANQGSEA. This CDR3 is 14 amino acids long. These sequences were also reported in another study, on T cells expressing NK-cell markers. That work adds: Six donors carried dominant NKG2C+ clonotypes that made up about 1.0-7.5% of their CD8+ T cells. These clonotypes, the leaders elsewhere, also led the CD3+CD56-NKG2C+ fraction in a handful of donors.

The chain has TRBV29-1 and TRBJ1-1; maybe TRBD1 (5 bases). The TCR sequence derives from a woman aged 18 to 35 in good health. Sequencing was done on a sample of CD4+ T cells sorted from blood. The CDR3 DNA is TGCAGCGTTGTAGGGGTAGGAGTTCACACTGAAGCTTTCTTT. This codes for CSVVGVGVHTEAFF. Filled out from reference TRBV29-1 and TRBJ1-1, the complete variable domain reads SAVISQKPSRDICQRGTSLTIQCQVDSQVTMMFWYRQQPGQSLTLIATANQGSEATYESGFVIDKFPISRPNLTFSTLTVSNMSPEDSSIYLCSVVGVGVHTEAFFGQGTRLTVV.